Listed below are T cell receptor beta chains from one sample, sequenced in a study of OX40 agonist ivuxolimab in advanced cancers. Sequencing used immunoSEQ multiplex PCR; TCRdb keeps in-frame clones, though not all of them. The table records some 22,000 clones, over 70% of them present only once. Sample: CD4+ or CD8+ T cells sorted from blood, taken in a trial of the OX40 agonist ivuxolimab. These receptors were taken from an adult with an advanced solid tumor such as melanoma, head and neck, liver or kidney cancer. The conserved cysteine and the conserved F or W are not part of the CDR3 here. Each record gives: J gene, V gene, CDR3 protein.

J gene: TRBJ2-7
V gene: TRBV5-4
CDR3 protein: ASSAPGTDSYEQY

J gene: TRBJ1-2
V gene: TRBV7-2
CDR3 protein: ASSHTGQGYGYT

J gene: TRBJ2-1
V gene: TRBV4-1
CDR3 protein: ASSPMRDGQGNEQF

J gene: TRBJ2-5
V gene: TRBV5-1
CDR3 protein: ASTSGGLSSETQY

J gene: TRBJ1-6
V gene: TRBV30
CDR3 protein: ETTALSSYNSPLH

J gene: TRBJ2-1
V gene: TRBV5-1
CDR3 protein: ASSLIQKDNEQF

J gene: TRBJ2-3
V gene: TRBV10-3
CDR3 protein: AISELGLAGLAADTQY

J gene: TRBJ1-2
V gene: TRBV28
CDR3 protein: ASGGGNYGYT

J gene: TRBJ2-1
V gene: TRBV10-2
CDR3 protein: ASLRTSDYNEQF

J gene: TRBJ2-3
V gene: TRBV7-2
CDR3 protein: ASSAGHPPDTQY

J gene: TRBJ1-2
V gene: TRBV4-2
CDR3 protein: ASSQESGINYGYT

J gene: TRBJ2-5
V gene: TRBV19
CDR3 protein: ASRQTGGVETQY

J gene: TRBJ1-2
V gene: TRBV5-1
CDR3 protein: ASSFRGAGTGYGYT

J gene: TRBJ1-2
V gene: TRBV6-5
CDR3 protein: ASRETVAPYGYT

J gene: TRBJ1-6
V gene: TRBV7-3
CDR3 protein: ASSLTPDSPLH

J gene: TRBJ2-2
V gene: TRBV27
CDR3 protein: ASKVLAGGPGELF

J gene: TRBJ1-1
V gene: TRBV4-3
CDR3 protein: ASSQDLNTEAF

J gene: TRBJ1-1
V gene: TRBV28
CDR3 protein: ASSTSLNTEAF

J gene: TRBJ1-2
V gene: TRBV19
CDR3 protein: ASSMGHTQSYGYT

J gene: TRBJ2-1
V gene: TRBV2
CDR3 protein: ASIPDYNEQF

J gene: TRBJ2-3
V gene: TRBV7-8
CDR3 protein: ASSPSRGSDLSTDTQY

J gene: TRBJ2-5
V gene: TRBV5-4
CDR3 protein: ASSLAGLRGETQY

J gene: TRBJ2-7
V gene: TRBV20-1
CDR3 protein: SARGAYEQY

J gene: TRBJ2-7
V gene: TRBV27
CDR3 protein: ASSSKGYEQY

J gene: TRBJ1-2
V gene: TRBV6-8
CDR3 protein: ASSYRANYGYT

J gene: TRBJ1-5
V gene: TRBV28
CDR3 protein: ASAGTGGPYSNQPQH

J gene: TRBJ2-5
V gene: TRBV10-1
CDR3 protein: ASSELKTGRGETQY

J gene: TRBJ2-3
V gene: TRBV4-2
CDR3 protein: ASSRGDRGQSDTQY

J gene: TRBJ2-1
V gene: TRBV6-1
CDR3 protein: ASSEGPGGHEQF

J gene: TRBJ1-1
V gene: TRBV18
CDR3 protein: ASSPGTGRANTEAF

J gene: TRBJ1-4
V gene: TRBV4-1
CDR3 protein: ASGKTAATNEKLF

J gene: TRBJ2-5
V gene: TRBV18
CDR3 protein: ASSRSTSASGETQY

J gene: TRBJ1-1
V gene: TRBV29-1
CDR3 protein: SVYRTGDLLNTEAF

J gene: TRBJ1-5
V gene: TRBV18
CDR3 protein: ASSRQGTGNQPQH

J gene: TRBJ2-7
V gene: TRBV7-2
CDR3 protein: ASSLTGTGSYEQY

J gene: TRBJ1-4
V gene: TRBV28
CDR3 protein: ASSTTYRGRRTATNEKLF

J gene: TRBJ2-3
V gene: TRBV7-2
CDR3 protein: ASSPQSGDTDTQY

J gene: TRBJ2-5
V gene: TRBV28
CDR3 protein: ASTRTGGAKKTQY

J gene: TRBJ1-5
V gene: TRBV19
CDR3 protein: ASRIKVIGTNQPQH

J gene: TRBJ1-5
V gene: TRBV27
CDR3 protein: ASSFAGNQPQH

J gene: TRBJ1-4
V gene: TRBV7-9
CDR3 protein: ASSPGTGPYQKLF

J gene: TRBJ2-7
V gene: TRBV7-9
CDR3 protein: ASSLGGHIGSEQY